Below are 20 T cell receptor beta chains sequenced from a single sample in a study of OX40 agonist ivuxolimab in advanced cancers. Measured with immunoSEQ multiplex PCR; TCRdb has only the in-frame clones, and not every one. The data show about 18,000 clones, 65% to 85% seen once. The sequencing here drew on CD4+ or CD8+ T cells sorted from blood, taken in a trial of the OX40 agonist ivuxolimab. All receptors come from an adult with an advanced solid tumor such as melanoma, head and neck, liver or kidney cancer.

This rearrangement joins TRBV11-1 to TRBJ2-3; TRBD2 is a possible D gene (6 bases). Germline V gene sequence: CDR1 SGHAT, CDR2 FQDESV (reference sequence). V was clipped by 2 bases and J by 2 bases, with 11 bases between them. The CDR3 totals 15 residues. CDR3 protein: CASSLIPGVTDTQYF. The CDR3 nucleotides read TGTGCCAGCAGCTTAATTCCGGGGGTCACAGATACGCAGTATTTT.

The V call is TRBV9, the J call TRBJ2-5, with D tentatively TRBD1 (6 bases). Germline CDR1 is SGDLS and CDR2 is YYNGEE. V lost 5 bases and J lost 5, with 13 bases in between. The length of the CDR3 is 13 residues. The CDR3 DNA reads TGTGCCAGCAGTGAACAGGGAATTGAGACCCAGTACTTC. It codes for CASSEQGIETQYF.

The V and J genes are TRBV4-1 and TRBJ2-7; D is ambiguous. V lost 0 bases to trimming and J lost 3 bases, with 18 bases between them. The V gene's germline CDR1 is MGHRA and CDR2 YSYEKL. The CDR3 contains 17 residues. The CDR3 spells CASSQDRNPPTFYEQYF. CDR3 DNA: TGCGCCAGCAGCCAAGATCGAAACCCACCGACATTCTACGAGCAGTACTTC.

The V gene is TRBV6-5, the J gene TRBJ1-2; D remains ambiguous. The germline gives CDR1 MNHEY, CDR2 SVGAGI. The CDR3 contains 14 residues. The V end was cut by 2 bases, the J end by 1 base, with 8 bases between. The CDR3 DNA sequence: TGTGCCAGCAGTTACACGAACAATAACTATGGCTACACCTTC. This codes for CASSYTNNNYGYTF.

The CDR3 coding sequence is TGTGCCAGTAGTACTGAAACCGGGGTATACTACGAGCAGTACTTC. Translation gives CASSTETGVYYEQYF. J is TRBJ2-7 and V is TRBV19; maybe TRBD2 (5 bases). CDR1 is LNHDA and CDR2 is SQIVND in the germline V gene (reference sequence). V was clipped by 4 bases and J by 3 bases, with 16 bases between them. The CDR3 is 15 residues long.

The rearrangement joins TRBV7-9 to TRBJ2-2; the D gene could be TRBD1 or TRBD2 (5 bases each). Germline V gene sequence: CDR1 SEHNR, CDR2 FQNEAQ (reference sequence). The CDR3 runs to 14 residues. V was pared by 5 bases and J by 4 bases, with 11 bases between. The CDR3 DNA sequence: TGTGCCAGCAGCCTTCAGGGACCCACCGGGGAGCTGTTTTTT. Amino acid sequence: CASSLQGPTGELFF.

The chain combines TRBV5-1 with TRBJ1-2; weak D call: TRBD1 (5 bases). V gave up 4 bases and J gave up 4 bases, with 14 bases separating them. Germline loops: CDR1 SGHRS, CDR2 YFSETQ. The CDR3 extends over 14 amino acids. CDR3 residues: CASSPGMGVYGYTF. The CDR3 nucleotides are TGCGCCAGCAGCCCAGGGATGGGGGTCTATGGCTACACCTTC.

J is TRBJ2-1 and V is TRBV7-9; 11 bases agree with TRBD2. CDR1 SEHNR and CDR2 FQNEAQ come from the germline V gene (reference sequence). J lost 7 bases, V lost 2 bases, and 7 bases had no gene match. This CDR3 contains 16 residues. In DNA form, the CDR3 reads TGTGCCAGCAGCTTACTGCGACTAGCGGGGTTGAATGAGCAGTTCTTC. Protein product: CASSLLRLAGLNEQFF.

V usage is TRBV27 and J usage is TRBJ1-4; D might be TRBD1 (5 bases). Germline V CDR1 and CDR2: MNHEY, SMNVEV (reference sequence). V gave up 7 bases and J gave up 10 bases, with 10 bases separating them. The CDR3 has 11 residues. Here the CDR3 reads CASKKRGKLFF. DNA for the CDR3: TGTGCCAGCAAGAAAAGGGGAAAACTGTTTTTT.

V usage is TRBV30 and J usage is TRBJ2-1; maybe TRBD2 (6 bases). The germline V gene has CDR1 GTSNPN and CDR2 SVGIG (reference sequence). There are 14 residues in the CDR3. Trimming pared 1 base from V and 0 bases from J, leaving 7 bases between. The CDR3 nucleotides read TGTGCCTGGAGTGGCGGGGCCTCCTACAATGAGCAGTTCTTC. Translating it yields CAWSGGASYNEQFF.

The rearrangement links TRBV27 to TRBJ1-5; D not certain. Trimming took off 5 bases at V and 11 bases at J, with 19 bases between the two ends. The germline CDR1 and CDR2 sequences are MNHEY and SMNVEV (reference sequence). The CDR3 loop spans 14 amino acids. CDR3 in amino acids: CASSPSQMGLAQHF. The CDR3 region has the DNA TGTGCCAGCAGTCCCTCACAGATGGGGTTAGCCCAGCATTTT.

A single count supports this clone. The V gene is TRBV7-6, the J gene TRBJ1-2; a weak D match, TRBD1 (6 bases). V was cut by 6 bases and J by 3 bases, with 14 bases left in between. This CDR3 comprises 14 residues. Germline loops: CDR1 SGHVS, CDR2 FNYEAQ. CDR3 region: CASRPGGGDYGYTF. In DNA form, the CDR3 reads TGTGCCAGCAGGCCCGGGGGGGGCGACTATGGCTACACCTTC.

In its sample, this clone is medium-sized. The chain couples TRBV7-6 to TRBJ1-4; no reliable D call. This CDR3 has 14 residues. The V end lost 3 bases, the J end lost 6 bases, and 11 bases lay between the germline ends. CDR1 and CDR2 from the germline V gene are SGHVS and FNYEAQ. The CDR3 nucleotides are TGTGCCAGCAGCTTCGGCGGGAGCGATGAAAAACTGTTTTTT. This sequence encodes CASSFGGSDEKLFF.

The rearrangement uses TRBV30 and TRBJ2-1; 9 nucleotides align to TRBD1. The CDR3 consists of 13 residues. After removal of 3 bases from V and 6 bases from J, the junction contained 3 bases not matched to a gene. Germline lookup yields CDR1 GTSNPN and CDR2 SVGIG (reference sequence). The CDR3 bases are TGTGCCTGGAGCCGGGACAGGGTCAATGAGCAGTTCTTC. Encoded protein: CAWSRDRVNEQFF.

This clone was observed once. The chain joins TRBV10-2 to TRBJ2-7, with D uncertain. This CDR3 has 13 residues. V lost 9 bases, J lost 2 bases, and 14 bases lay in between. Germline V lookup: CDR1 WSHSY, CDR2 SAAADI. CDR3 nucleotide sequence: TGCGCCAGTTCCATTCGCGCACCCTACGAGCAGTACTTC. Amino acids: CASSIRAPYEQYF.

The rearrangement joins TRBV5-1 to TRBJ2-1, with a weak D call TRBD2 (5 bases). The germline CDR1 and CDR2 sequences are SGHRS and YFSETQ. V lost 3 bases and J 0 bases, leaving 13 bases between the germline ends. CDR3 size: 16 residues. DNA for the CDR3: TGCGCCAGCAGCTACGGACTGGTAGGCTCCTACAATGAGCAGTTCTTC. Amino acid sequence: CASSYGLVGSYNEQFF.

The genes are TRBV5-3 and TRBJ2-3; D is tentatively TRBD1 or TRBD2 (5 bases each). TRBV5-3 is an ORF, with its function uncertain. CDR3 size: 14 residues. V dropped 4 bases and J dropped 5 bases, with 14 bases sitting between them. In nucleotides, the CDR3 is TGTGCCAGAAGCCCGGGGCGGTTGGGAGATACGCAGTATTTT. Its protein is CARSPGRLGDTQYF.

V usage is TRBV6-1 and J usage is TRBJ2-1; D unclear. The CDR3 sequence is 17 residues long. The V end was cut by 1 base, the J end by 2 bases, with 15 bases between. Germline lookup yields CDR1 MNHNS and CDR2 SASEGT. The CDR3 bases are TGTGCCAGCAGTGAAGATGGGATAACGCCTACCTACAATGAGCAGTTCTTC. This encodes CASSEDGITPTYNEQFF.

This sequence joins TRBV7-3 and TRBJ2-7; TRBD1 agrees at 9 bases. The CDR3 consists of 13 residues. V was pared by 5 bases and J by 4 bases, with 3 bases of the junction left unmatched. Per germline, CDR1 SGHTA and CDR2 FQGTGA. CDR3 amino acids: CASSPGQGYEQYF. CDR3 DNA sequence: TGTGCCAGCAGCCCGGGACAGGGTTACGAGCAGTACTTC.

This chain connects TRBV6-6 to TRBJ2-3; D possibly corresponds to TRBD1 (6 bases). Deletions cut 2 bases from V and 0 bases from J, with 9 bases between. Germline V CDR1 and CDR2: MNHNY, SVGAGI (reference sequence). The CDR3 is 15 amino acids. This chain's CDR3 is CASSYPGHSTDTQYF. CDR3 in DNA: TGTGCCAGCAGTTACCCGGGACACAGCACAGATACGCAGTATTTT.